One sample yielded the 29 T cell receptor beta chains listed below, sequenced in a study of cytomegalovirus exposure and HLA in healthy donors. A multiplex PCR was run with 60 Vbeta primers and 13 Jbeta primers. Data came from immunoSEQ multiplex PCR; TCRdb stores just in-frame clones and leaves some out. The sample yields roughly 150,000 clones, 80% seen once. The sample consisted of PBMCs. The receptors here all came from a female donor in good health and CMV-seronegative.

The chain carries TRBV6-1 and TRBJ2-1; D is unclear. CDR1 and CDR2 from the germline V gene are MNHNS and SASEGT. The V end was cut by 8 bases, the J end by 6 bases, with 17 bases between. The CDR3 contains 14 residues. The CDR3 nucleotides are TGTGCCAGCCTTGACATTGTTGCACCCAATGAGCAGTTCTTC. Amino acids: CASLDIVAPNEQFF.

V gene TRBV29-1 combines with J gene TRBJ2-5; 9 bases fit TRBD1. The V gene's germline CDR1 is SQVTM and CDR2 ANQGSEA. Trimming at V came to 4 bases and at J to 4 bases, leaving 4 bases not matched to a gene. CDR3 length: 13 amino acids. This chain's CDR3 is CSVVGGQGETQYF. The DNA of the CDR3 is TGCAGCGTTGTTGGGGGACAGGGAGAGACCCAGTACTTC.

The J gene is TRBJ2-2, the V gene TRBV5-4; TRBD2 matches 10 bases. This CDR3 comprises 18 residues. The germline V gene has CDR1 SGHNT and CDR2 YYREEE (reference sequence). Germline trimming cut 4 bases from V and 4 bases from J; bases unmatched to any gene: 13. CDR3 residues: CASSPNTGTSEITGELFF. The CDR3 region has the DNA TGTGCCAGCAGCCCCAATACCGGGACTAGCGAAATCACCGGGGAGCTGTTTTTT.

This rearrangement joins TRBV5-6 to TRBJ2-2; 8 nucleotides line up with TRBD1. The CDR3 has 16 residues. Per germline, CDR1 SGHDT and CDR2 YYEEEE. With 1 base clipped from V and 1 base from J, the junction kept 3 bases outside the gene matches. In nucleotides, the CDR3 is TGTGCCAGCAGCTTGCCGGGACAGGTGAACACCGGGGAGCTGTTTTTT. It is translated as CASSLPGQVNTGELFF.

The V call is TRBV6-5, the J call TRBJ2-2, with 8 bases matching TRBD2. The CDR3 runs to 16 residues. V dropped 2 bases and J dropped 5; count of bases not matched to a gene: 7. CDR1 and CDR2 from the germline V gene are MNHEY and SVGAGI. The CDR3 region is CASSYSRLAGTGELFF. In nucleotides, the CDR3 is TGTGCCAGCAGTTACAGTCGGCTAGCGGGTACCGGGGAGCTGTTTTTT.

This clone was counted a few times. This rearrangement joins TRBV19 to TRBJ1-2, with a tentative D call TRBD1 (6 bases). Germline-derived CDR1 and CDR2 are LNHDA and SQIVND (reference sequence). CDR3 length: 12 residues. V lost 11 bases, J lost 8 bases, and 18 bases lay in between. The CDR3 reads CASARGVEGYTF. DNA of the CDR3: TGTGCCTCAGCCAGGGGCGTTGAGGGCTACACCTTC. Using reference TRBV19 and TRBJ1-2 for the parts outside the CDR3, the full variable domain is DGGITQSPKYLFRKEGQNVTLSCEQNLNHDAMYWYRQDPGQGLRLIYYSQIVNDFQKGDIAEGYSVSREKKESFPLTVTSAQKNPTAFYLCASARGVEGYTFGSGTRLTVV.

The chain is built from TRBV29-1 and TRBJ1-1; 8 bases are a match to TRBD1. The germline gives CDR1 SQVTM, CDR2 ANQGSEA. J gave up 1 base and V 4 bases, and 5 bases lay outside the gene matches. The length of the CDR3 is 14 residues. The CDR3 sequence: CSVGSGGWNTEAFF. In DNA form, the CDR3 reads TGCAGCGTTGGTTCAGGGGGCTGGAACACTGAAGCTTTCTTT.

The rearrangement joins TRBV18 to TRBJ1-1, with 7 positions matching TRBD1. CDR1 and CDR2 (germline): KGHSH, LQKENI. The junction had 3 bases not matched to a gene; V was cut back by 4 bases and J by 1 base. The CDR3 length is 14 residues. As DNA, the CDR3 is TGTGCCAGCTCACGGACAGGACCGAACACTGAAGCTTTCTTT. It specifies CASSRTGPNTEAFF. The full variable domain, its missing parts supplied by reference TRBV18 and TRBJ1-1, is NAGVMQNPRHLVRRRGQEARLRCSPMKGHSHVYWYRQLPEEGLKFMVYLQKENIIDESGMPKERFSAEFPKEGPSILRIQQVVRGDSAAYFCASSRTGPNTEAFFGQGTRLTVV.

The CDR3 coding sequence is TGTGCCACCAGCAGCCCCCTAACGAGCGGGAGAGGTAATGAGCAGTTCTTC. It encodes CATSSPLTSGRGNEQFF. The chain combines TRBV15 with TRBJ2-1, with TRBD2 identical over 8 bases. J gave up 7 bases and V 3 bases, and 14 bases lay outside the gene matches. This CDR3 is built from 17 residues. Germline CDR1 LNHNV, CDR2 YYDKDF (reference sequence).

This clone has just one count. The chain has TRBV28 and TRBJ2-3, with 9 bases matching TRBD2. This CDR3 has 12 residues. Germline trimming cut 6 bases from V and 11 bases from J; bases unmatched to any gene: 6. Germline CDR1 is MDHEN and CDR2 is SYDVKM. The CDR3 DNA reads as TGTGCCAGCAGAAAGGGACTAGCTGGGCAGTATTTT. Protein sequence: CASRKGLAGQYF.

This clone was detected only a few times. This rearrangement joins TRBV19 to TRBJ2-5; 8 bases are shared with TRBD2. This CDR3 contains 15 residues. V lost 5 bases, J lost 5 bases, and 10 bases stayed unmatched. The germline V gene has CDR1 LNHDA and CDR2 SQIVND (reference sequence). CDR3 sequence (DNA): TGTGCCAGTAGTGCCCGGGAGGGAGGCTGGGAGACCCAGTACTTC. Translated, it gives CASSAREGGWETQYF.

The chain couples TRBV6-6 to TRBJ2-1; D gene unclear. Germline-derived CDR1 and CDR2 are MNHNY and SVGAGI (reference sequence). This CDR3 has 13 amino acids. Trimming shortened V by 3 bases and J by 8 bases, and 11 bases separated the two germline ends. The CDR3 spells CASSYLGSDEQFF. The CDR3 DNA is TGTGCCAGCAGTTATCTAGGCAGCGATGAGCAGTTCTTC.

J is TRBJ1-2 and V is TRBV25-1, with 7 bases fitting TRBD1. The CDR3 spans 12 residues. The germline gives CDR1 MGHDK, CDR2 SYGVNS. With V trimmed by 6 bases and J by 7 bases, 5 bases remained unmatched. The CDR3 sequence: CASSTGAGGYTF. Written as DNA, the CDR3 is TGTGCCAGCAGCACAGGGGCGGGTGGCTACACCTTC.

The gene calls are TRBV2 and TRBJ1-4; the match to TRBD1 covers 10 bases. Germline V gene data show CDR1 as SNHLY and CDR2 as FYNNEI. Unmatched junction bases numbered 24, after V lost 3 bases and J lost 8 bases. The CDR3 consists of 21 residues. The CDR3 region is CASSEGTGVSKEYVKEEKLFF. Written as DNA, the CDR3 is TGTGCCAGCAGTGAGGGGACAGGGGTATCAAAGGAATATGTGAAGGAGGAAAAACTGTTTTTT.

A single count supports this clone. The chain is built from TRBV14 and TRBJ1-4; TRBD1 aligns across 7 bases. CDR3 length: 15 residues. Germline V CDR1 and CDR2: SGHDN, FVKESK. Unmatched junction bases numbered 6, after V lost 4 bases and J lost 4 bases. The CDR3 nucleotides are TGTGCCAGCAGCCCCCCAGGGGGTAGTAATGAAAAACTGTTTTTT. Protein sequence: CASSPPGGSNEKLFF.

The chain links TRBV6-5 to TRBJ2-7; D remains ambiguous. CDR1 and CDR2 (germline): MNHEY, SVGAGI. The CDR3 runs to 12 residues. Trimming stripped 0 bases from V and 5 bases from J, with 5 bases between. DNA for the CDR3: TGTGCCAGCAGTTACTCGAGGCACGAGCAGTACTTC. This sequence encodes CASSYSRHEQYF.

The rearrangement joins TRBV28 to TRBJ2-1, with TRBD2 matching over 10 bases. The trim removed 4 bases at V and 2 bases at J, leaving 8 bases unmatched. The CDR3 has 17 residues. From germline, CDR1 is MDHEN and CDR2 SYDVKM. CDR3 sequence reads: CASSSGLLAGPYNEQFF. The CDR3 region has the DNA TGTGCCAGCAGTTCCGGACTACTAGCGGGGCCCTACAATGAGCAGTTCTTC. The full variable domain, in which reference TRBV28 and TRBJ2-1 provide the parts outside the CDR3, is DVKVTQSSRYLVKRTGEKVFLECVQDMDHENMFWYRQDPGLGLRLIYFSYDVKMKEKGDIPEGYSVSREKKERFSLILESASTNQTSMYLCASSSGLLAGPYNEQFFGPGTRLTVL.

The genes are TRBV29-1 and TRBJ2-4, with D possibly TRBD1 on 6 matching bases. CDR3 length: 13 amino acids. V was shortened by 0 bases and J by 6 bases, with 9 bases between the two germline ends. CDR1 SQVTM and CDR2 ANQGSEA come from the germline V gene. Here the CDR3 DNA reads TGCAGCGTTGAAGAAGTGGACAGAAACATTCAGTACTTC. Translated, it gives CSVEEVDRNIQYF.

This chain links TRBV7-9 with TRBJ2-2; D unresolved. Germline V gene data show CDR1 as SEHNR and CDR2 as FQNEAQ (reference sequence). The length of the CDR3 is 13 residues. The ends were cut back, 0 bases at V and 7 bases at J, with 6 bases in the middle. Here the CDR3 DNA reads TGTGCCAGCAGCTTAGCAAATAGCGGGGAGCTGTTTTTT. It translates to CASSLANSGELFF.

The chain carries TRBV4-1 and TRBJ1-2; TRBD1 might be the D (6 bases). This CDR3 is built from 14 residues. V lost 0 bases to trimming and J lost 7 bases, with 12 bases between them. Germline V gene data show CDR1 as MGHRA and CDR2 as YSYEKL. As DNA, the CDR3 is TGCGCCAGCAGCCAAGACTCGGACAGAGGTGGCTACACCTTC. It yields the protein CASSQDSDRGGYTF.

The sample holds a few counts of this clone. The conserved closing phenylalanine or tryptophan is absent in this CDR3, likely reflecting a read error. V gene TRBV6-5 combines with J gene TRBJ2-3, with 7 nucleotides matching TRBD2. Germline V lookup: CDR1 MNHEY, CDR2 SVGAGI. The CDR3 contains 14 residues. Trimming took 6 bases from V and 0 from J; bases not matched to a gene: 3. This CDR3 is CASRLAVSTDTQYV. Here the CDR3 DNA reads TGTGCCAGCAGGCTAGCGGTTAGCACAGATACGCAGTATGTT.

The chain combines TRBV27 with TRBJ2-1, with TRBD2 matching over 12 bases. V dropped 5 bases and J dropped 9; count of bases not matched to a gene: 11. The CDR3 extends over 16 amino acids. Per germline, CDR1 MNHEY and CDR2 SMNVEV (reference sequence). The CDR3 sequence is CASSILAGGPEGEQFF. CDR3 in DNA: TGTGCCAGCAGTATTCTAGCGGGAGGGCCAGAGGGTGAGCAGTTCTTC.

The V and J genes are TRBV5-1 and TRBJ1-6, with TRBD1 identical over 8 bases. The trim removed 7 bases at V and 8 bases at J, leaving 8 bases unmatched. Germline V CDR1 and CDR2: SGHRS, YFSETQ. CDR3 size: 14 residues. CDR3 coding DNA: TGCGCCAGCTCCCCCGGACAGGGAGATTCACCCCTCCACTTT. Protein: CASSPGQGDSPLHF.

A remark on this clone: This sample also contains other DNA sequences that code for the same CDR3. V and J are TRBV30 and TRBJ1-5, with 7 bases identical to TRBD1. J gave up 5 bases and V 0 bases, and 4 bases lay outside the gene matches. This CDR3 is 14 amino acids long. CDR1 GTSNPN and CDR2 SVGIG come from the germline V gene (reference sequence). This CDR3 reads CAWSVGQGDQPQHF. The CDR3 DNA sequence: TGTGCCTGGAGTGTGGGGCAGGGGGATCAGCCCCAGCATTTT.

This chain joins TRBV29-1 and TRBJ2-1, with a weak D call TRBD2 (6 bases). This CDR3 region has 14 residues. Germline values: CDR1 SQVTM, CDR2 ANQGSEA. Trimming stripped 6 bases from V and 3 bases from J, with 15 bases between. The CDR3 DNA follows: TGCAGCGTCGCCCCGGGAGACCGCTACAATGAGCAGTTCTTC. Its protein product is CSVAPGDRYNEQFF.

The table lists this clone with a count of one. The V gene is TRBV6-5, the J gene TRBJ2-7, with TRBD2 matching 11 bases. Germline CDR1 MNHEY, CDR2 SVGAGI. The CDR3 runs 13 residues. The trim removed 6 bases at V and 6 bases at J, leaving 4 bases unmatched. CDR3 amino acids: CASSQGLAGEQYF. DNA of the CDR3: TGTGCCAGCAGCCAAGGACTAGCGGGCGAGCAGTACTTC.

This clone was recorded only once. V and J are TRBV28 and TRBJ2-7, with D unclear. V dropped 5 bases and J dropped 6 bases, with 20 bases sitting between them. Germline CDR1 is MDHEN and CDR2 is SYDVKM. The CDR3 extends over 15 amino acids. CDR3 in DNA: TGTGCCAGCAGTGCCTCCTCATTTTTAAACGGCGAGCAGTACTTC. This translates into CASSASSFLNGEQYF.

In its sample, this clone ranks as medium-sized. The rearrangement joins TRBV19 to TRBJ1-4; 7 bases are shared with TRBD1. The germline V gene has CDR1 LNHDA and CDR2 SQIVND (reference sequence). Trimming cost V 5 bases and J 6 bases; bases outside gene matches: 6. This CDR3 is 14 amino acids long. The CDR3 nucleotides read TGTGCCAGTAGTTCCGGGACAGCCCATGAAAAACTGTTTTTT. Translation: CASSSGTAHEKLFF.

In its sample, this clone was seen a few times. Different DNA sequences within this sample yield the same CDR3. This chain connects TRBV20-1 to TRBJ1-1; D is ambiguous. V lost 5 bases and J lost 1, with 5 bases in between. The CDR3 has 11 amino acids. The germline CDR1 and CDR2 sequences are DFQATT and SNEGSKA (reference sequence). CDR3 loop: CSAARNTEAFF. CDR3 nucleotide sequence: TGCAGTGCTGCGCGGAACACTGAAGCTTTCTTT.